One sample yielded the 9 T cell receptor beta chains listed below, sequenced in a study of T cell responses to AZD1222 COVID-19 vaccine. Some clones are missing from TCRdb's copy, which holds only in-frame ones; the method was immunoSEQ multiplex PCR. The data contain 150,000 or so clones, around 93% of them singletons. The source was peripheral blood, collected 28 days after the second AZD1222 dose. These receptors all stem from an adult who received the AZD1222 COVID-19 vaccine.

This chain joins TRBV18 and TRBJ1-5; D might be TRBD1 (5 bases). The CDR3 contains 15 residues. Looked up from germline, CDR1 is KGHSH and CDR2 is LQKENI. V shed 4 bases and J shed 2 bases, with 12 bases lying between them. The chain's CDR3 is CASSQQGLGNQPQHF. The CDR3 region has the DNA TGTGCCAGCTCACAGCAGGGATTAGGCAATCAGCCCCAGCATTTT.

This sequence joins TRBV19 and TRBJ1-6, with D unresolved. Between the trimmed V and J ends, which lost 6 bases and 0 bases, there was a span of 12 bases. CDR3 size: 16 residues. CDR1 and CDR2 from the germline V gene are LNHDA and SQIVND (reference sequence). The CDR3: CASRYDKSSYNSPLHF. The CDR3 region has the DNA TGTGCCAGTAGATATGACAAGAGCTCCTATAATTCACCCCTCCACTTT. Full variable domain (outside the CDR3, taken from reference TRBV19 and TRBJ1-6): DGGITQSPKYLFRKEGQNVTLSCEQNLNHDAMYWYRQDPGQGLRLIYYSQIVNDFQKGDIAEGYSVSREKKESFPLTVTSAQKNPTAFYLCASRYDKSSYNSPLHFGNGTRLTVT.

The chain carries TRBV11-2 and TRBJ2-7; D remains ambiguous. The CDR3 runs to 14 residues. Trimming stripped 1 base from V and 6 bases from J, with 13 bases between. CDR1 is SGHAT and CDR2 is FQNNGV in the germline V gene. In DNA, the CDR3 is TGTGCCAGCAGCTTAGGCCTGACACTGGCCGAGCAGTACTTC. This sequence encodes CASSLGLTLAEQYF.

The V call is TRBV28, the J call TRBJ2-7; D possibly corresponds to TRBD1 (6 bases). The CDR3 totals 14 residues. Germline lookup yields CDR1 MDHEN and CDR2 SYDVKM. Trimming cost V 2 bases and J 2 bases, with 10 bases left between them. The CDR3 coding sequence is TGTGCCAGCAGTTTACCAGACAGGACCTACGAGCAGTACTTC. This gives the protein CASSLPDRTYEQYF. The whole variable domain, remainder taken from reference TRBV28 and TRBJ2-7, is DVKVTQSSRYLVKRTGEKVFLECVQDMDHENMFWYRQDPGLGLRLIYFSYDVKMKEKGDIPEGYSVSREKKERFSLILESASTNQTSMYLCASSLPDRTYEQYFGPGTRLTVT.

The chain links TRBV6-5 to TRBJ1-5, with D possibly being TRBD1 (5 bases). The germline CDR1 and CDR2 sequences are MNHEY and SVGAGI. The CDR3 spans 15 residues. V was shortened by 6 bases and J by 2 bases, with 14 bases between the two germline ends. CDR3 region: CASRALQEGNQPQHF. CDR3 sequence (DNA): TGTGCCAGCAGGGCCCTACAGGAGGGCAATCAGCCCCAGCATTTT.

The rearrangement links TRBV3-1 (or the pseudogene TRBV3-2) to TRBJ2-1, with D unresolved. CDR1 and CDR2 from the germline V gene are LGHDT and YNNKEL (reference sequence). The CDR3 covers 11 residues. V was pared by 1 base and J by 8 bases, with 3 bases between. The DNA of the CDR3 is TGTGCCAGCAGCCAAGGGTATGAGCAGTTCTTC. Amino acid sequence: CASSQGYEQFF.

V usage is TRBV12-3 or TRBV12-4 and J usage is TRBJ2-1, with 7 positions matching TRBD1. The CDR3 is 12 amino acids. J lost 8 bases, V lost 5 bases, and 3 bases had no gene match. The chain's CDR3 is CASSPQGYEQFF. The CDR3 DNA follows: TGTGCCAGCAGTCCACAGGGGTATGAGCAGTTCTTC.

This chain joins TRBV4-3 and TRBJ2-5; 10 positions agree with TRBD2. The CDR3 totals 15 residues. With V trimmed by 1 base and J by 4 bases, 3 bases remained unmatched. CDR1 and CDR2 (germline): LGHNA, YSLEER. This chain's CDR3 is CASSQASGSLETQYF. CDR3 coding DNA: TGCGCCAGCAGCCAAGCTAGCGGGAGCTTAGAGACCCAGTACTTC.

The chain has TRBV7-2 and TRBJ2-5, with D possibly called TRBD1 or TRBD2 (6 bases each). The V gene lost 1 base and the J gene lost 1 base, with 13 bases spanning the gap. The CDR3 sequence is 16 residues long. Germline V CDR1 and CDR2: SGHTA, FQGNSA. DNA for the CDR3: TGTGCCAGCAGCTTAGGTTTCCGGGGGCGCCAAGAGACCCAGTACTTC. This translates into CASSLGFRGRQETQYF.